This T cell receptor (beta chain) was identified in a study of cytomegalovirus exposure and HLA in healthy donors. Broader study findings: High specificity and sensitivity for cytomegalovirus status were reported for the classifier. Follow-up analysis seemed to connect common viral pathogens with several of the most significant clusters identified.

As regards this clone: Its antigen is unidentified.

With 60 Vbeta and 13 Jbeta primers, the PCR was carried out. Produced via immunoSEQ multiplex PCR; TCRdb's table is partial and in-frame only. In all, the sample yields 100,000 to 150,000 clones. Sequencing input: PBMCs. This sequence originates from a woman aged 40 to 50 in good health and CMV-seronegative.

CDR3 bases: TGTGCCAGCAGTTCCGGGGGGAGTCGGGGGATGGGTGGCTACACCTTC. Translated, it gives CASSSGGSRGMGGYTF. The J gene is TRBJ1-2, the V gene TRBV6-5; TRBD1 is a possible D gene (5 bases). The CDR3 is 16 amino acids. V was clipped by 4 bases and J by 7 bases, with 22 bases between them. Germline V CDR1 and CDR2: MNHEY, SVGAGI.